Given below is one TCR beta chain in context. The sample belongs to a study of control samples from healthy donors and cancer patients. V was trimmed by 4 bases and J by 2 bases, leaving 15 bases between them. Germline CDR1 LNHDA, CDR2 SQIVND (reference sequence). CDR3 length: 16 amino acids. Generated by immunoSEQ multiplex PCR, the TCRdb table keeps only in-frame clones and is missing some. This sample has fewer than 150,000 clones; under 95% occur once, and the top ten carry 8.5% to 10%. This clonotype was obtained from a man younger than 35 in good health. The material sequenced was blood. The V and J genes are TRBV19 and TRBJ1-5, with D perhaps TRBD1 (5 bases). The CDR3 DNA sequence: TGTGCCAGTAGTAAACGGGCCAGGGAGGGCAATCAGCCCCAGCATTTT. Encoded protein: CASSKRAREGNQPQHF.